This is a list of T cell receptor beta chains from one sample in a study of blood T cell repertoires in COVID-19. Produced via immunoSEQ multiplex PCR; TCRdb's table is partial and in-frame only. The sample lists about 430,000 clones, 80% to 90% occurring once. Sequencing was done on a sample of PBMCs or T cells enriched from blood (not recorded which). These receptors were obtained from a man in his thirties or forties who had recovered from COVID-19. The CDR3 runs from the conserved cysteine through the conserved F or W. D genes are given only for firm matches. Size is stated for part of the rows, as once, few or many counts, or as a class when the clone is expanded.

abundance,j_gene,d_gene,v_gene,CDR3aa,CDR3nt
.,TRBJ1-5,.,TRBV5-8,CASSTRSGGLFNQPQHF,TGTGCCAGCAGCACCCGGTCGGGGGGTTTGTTCAATCAGCCCCAGCATTTT
once,TRBJ2-5,TRBD2,TRBV3-1/TRBV3-2,CASSPLAGGGETQYF,TGTGCCAGCAGCCCGCTAGCGGGAGGGGGGGAGACCCAGTACTTC
.,TRBJ1-4,TRBD1,TRBV27,CASSERRGLYEKLFF,TGTGCCAGCAGTGAGAGGAGGGGGCTTTATGAAAAACTGTTTTTT
.,TRBJ2-7,TRBD2,TRBV5-6,CASSFGTTSLEQYF,TGTGCCAGCAGCTTCGGGACTACCTCCCTGGAGCAGTACTTC
.,TRBJ2-7,.,TRBV12-5,CASGLSGSYEQYF,TGTGCTAGTGGTTTGTCAGGGTCCTACGAGCAGTACTTC
.,TRBJ1-2,.,TRBV28,CASSQLTGPGYTF,TGTGCCAGCTCTCAACTAACAGGACCTGGCTACACCTTC
.,TRBJ2-1,TRBD2,TRBV15,CATSRARLAGGHEQFF,TGTGCCACCAGCAGAGCTCGGCTAGCGGGAGGACATGAGCAGTTCTTC
.,TRBJ2-7,TRBD2,TRBV7-2,CASSSPGTTNYEQYF,TGTGCCAGCAGCTCACCCGGGACTACGAACTACGAGCAGTACTTC
once,TRBJ2-3,.,TRBV3-1/TRBV3-2,CASSQGLATTDTQYF,TGTGCCAGCAGCCAAGGCCTAGCGACCACAGATACGCAGTATTTT
.,TRBJ1-5,.,TRBV5-1,CASSLEGGNQPQHF,TGCGCCAGCAGCTTGGAGGGGGGCAATCAGCCCCAGCATTTT
.,TRBJ2-3,TRBD2,TRBV28,CASSLAGETTDTQYF,TGTGCCAGCAGCCTAGCGGGGGAGACCACAGATACGCAGTATTTT
.,TRBJ2-5,.,TRBV7-2,CASSPRGGETQYF,TGTGCCAGCAGCCCCCGGGGAGGAGAGACCCAGTACTTC
.,TRBJ1-2,.,TRBV29-1,CSVDLGDGYGYTF,TGCAGCGTTGATCTGGGAGACGGATATGGCTACACCTTC
.,TRBJ1-2,TRBD1,TRBV7-9,CASSSGTGGTYGYTF,TGTGCCAGCAGCTCCGGGACAGGGGGCACTTATGGCTACACCTTC
.,TRBJ2-7,TRBD1,TRBV11-2,CASNLEGDSSYEQYF,TGTGCCAGCAACTTAGAAGGGGACAGCTCCTACGAGCAGTACTTC
.,TRBJ2-1,TRBD1,TRBV19,CATRDSYNEQFF,TGTGCCACTCGGGACAGCTACAATGAGCAGTTCTTC
.,TRBJ1-2,TRBD1,TRBV4-1,CASRHFVQGAIYYGYTF,TGCGCCAGCAGGCACTTTGTACAGGGGGCTATCTACTATGGCTACACCTTC
.,TRBJ2-7,TRBD1,TRBV12-5,CASGLPKVMDRVYEQYF,TGTGCTAGTGGTTTGCCCAAAGTTATGGACAGGGTTTACGAGCAGTACTTC
.,TRBJ1-1,.,TRBV7-9,CASSLDYRSEAFF,TGTGCCAGCAGCTTAGACTACCGATCGGAAGCTTTCTTT
once,TRBJ2-1,.,TRBV18,CASSPPVQVYNEQFF,TGTGCCAGCTCACCACCGGTCCAGGTCTACAATGAGCAGTTCTTC